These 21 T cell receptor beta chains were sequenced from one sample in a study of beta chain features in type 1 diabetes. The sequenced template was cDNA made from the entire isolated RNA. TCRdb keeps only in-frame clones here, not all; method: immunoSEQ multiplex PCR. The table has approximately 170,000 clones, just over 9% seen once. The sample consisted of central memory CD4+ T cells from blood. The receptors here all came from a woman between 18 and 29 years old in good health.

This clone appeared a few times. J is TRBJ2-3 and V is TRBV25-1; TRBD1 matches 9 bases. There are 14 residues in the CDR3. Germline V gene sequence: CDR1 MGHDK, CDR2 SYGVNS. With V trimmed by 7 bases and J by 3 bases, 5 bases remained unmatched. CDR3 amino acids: CASIPGQGTDTQYF. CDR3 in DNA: TGTGCCAGCATTCCGGGACAGGGAACAGATACGCAGTATTTT. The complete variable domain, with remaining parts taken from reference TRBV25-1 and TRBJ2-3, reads EADIYQTPRYLVIGTGKKITLECSQTMGHDKMYWYQQDPGMELHLIHYSYGVNSTEKGDLSSESTVSRIRTEHFPLTLESARPSHTSQYLCASIPGQGTDTQYFGPGTRLTVL.

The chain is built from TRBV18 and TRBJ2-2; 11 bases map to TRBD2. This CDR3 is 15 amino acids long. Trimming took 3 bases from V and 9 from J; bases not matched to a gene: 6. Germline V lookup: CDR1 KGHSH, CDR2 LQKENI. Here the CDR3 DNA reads TGTGCCAGCTCACCGACTAGCGGGGCACCCCGGGAGCTGTTTTTT. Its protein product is CASSPTSGAPRELFF.

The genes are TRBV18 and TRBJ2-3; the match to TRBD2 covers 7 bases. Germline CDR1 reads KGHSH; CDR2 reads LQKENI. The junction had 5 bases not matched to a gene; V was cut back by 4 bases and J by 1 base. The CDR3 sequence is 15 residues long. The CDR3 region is CASSLLSGGTDTQYF. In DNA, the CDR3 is TGTGCCAGCTCACTCCTCAGCGGGGGCACAGATACGCAGTATTTT.

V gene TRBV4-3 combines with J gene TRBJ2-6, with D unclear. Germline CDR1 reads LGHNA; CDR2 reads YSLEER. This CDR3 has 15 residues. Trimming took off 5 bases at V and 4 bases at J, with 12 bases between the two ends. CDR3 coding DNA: TGCGCCAGCAGCTCGCAGGATGGCGGGGCCAACGTCCTGACTTTC. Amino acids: CASSSQDGGANVLTF.

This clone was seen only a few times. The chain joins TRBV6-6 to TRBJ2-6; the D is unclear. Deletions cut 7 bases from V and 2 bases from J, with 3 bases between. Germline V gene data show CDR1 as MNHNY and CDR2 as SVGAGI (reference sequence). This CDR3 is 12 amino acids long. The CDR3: CASTPGANVLTF. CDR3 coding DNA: TGTGCCAGCACTCCTGGGGCCAACGTCCTGACTTTC.

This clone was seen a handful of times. The CDR3 loop is CASSPRGGGQSLGEQFF. CDR3 sequence (DNA): TGTGCCAGCAGCCCCCGCGGGGGGGGACAGTCACTTGGTGAGCAGTTCTTC. The J gene is TRBJ2-1, the V gene TRBV7-9; 9 positions agree with TRBD2. Germline CDR1 is SEHNR and CDR2 is FQNEAQ (reference sequence). With 5 bases clipped from V and 9 bases from J, the junction kept 17 bases outside the gene matches. This CDR3 region has 17 residues.

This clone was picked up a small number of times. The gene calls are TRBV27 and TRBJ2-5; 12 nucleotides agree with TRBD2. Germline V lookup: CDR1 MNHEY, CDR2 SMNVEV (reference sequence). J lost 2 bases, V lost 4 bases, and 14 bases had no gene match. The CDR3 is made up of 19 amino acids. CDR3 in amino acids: CASSSLGLAGPGLQETQYF. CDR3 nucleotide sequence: TGTGCCAGCAGTTCCCTCGGACTAGCGGGACCCGGACTACAAGAGACCCAGTACTTC.

The CDR3 spells CASSLANGVNTGELFF. The DNA of the CDR3 is TGTGCCAGCAGCTTAGCGAACGGGGTAAACACCGGGGAGCTGTTTTTT. This chain uses TRBV7-2 with TRBJ2-2; D possibly corresponds to TRBD2 (5 bases). This CDR3 has 16 amino acids. Trimming removed 0 bases at V and 2 bases at J, with 10 bases between. Looked up from germline, CDR1 is SGHTA and CDR2 is FQGNSA.

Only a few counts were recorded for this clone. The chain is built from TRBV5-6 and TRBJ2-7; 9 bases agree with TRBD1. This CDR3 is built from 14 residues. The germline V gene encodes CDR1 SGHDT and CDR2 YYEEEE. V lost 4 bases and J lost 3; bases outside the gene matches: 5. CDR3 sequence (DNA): TGTGCCAGCAGCGGGTCGGGACAGGGCTACGAGCAGTACTTC. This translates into CASSGSGQGYEQYF.

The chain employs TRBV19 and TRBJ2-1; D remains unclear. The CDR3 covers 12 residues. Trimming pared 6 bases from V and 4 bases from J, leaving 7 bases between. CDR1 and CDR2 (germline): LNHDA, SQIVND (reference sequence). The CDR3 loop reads CASSPSYNEQFF. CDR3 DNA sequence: TGTGCCAGTAGCCCCTCTTACAATGAGCAGTTCTTC.

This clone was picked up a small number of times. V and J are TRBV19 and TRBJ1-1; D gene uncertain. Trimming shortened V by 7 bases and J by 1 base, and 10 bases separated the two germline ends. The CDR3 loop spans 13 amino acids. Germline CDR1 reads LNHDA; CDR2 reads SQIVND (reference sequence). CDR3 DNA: TGTGCCAGTAACCCCCGGGAGAACACTGAAGCTTTCTTT. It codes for CASNPRENTEAFF.

The CDR3: CSVVRTESDTQYF. In DNA form, the CDR3 reads TGCAGCGTTGTGCGGACAGAGTCAGATACGCAGTATTTT. V usage is TRBV29-1 and J usage is TRBJ2-3; the D gene is possibly TRBD1 (6 bases). Germline CDR1 reads SQVTM; CDR2 reads ANQGSEA. This CDR3 region has 13 residues. The ends were cut back, 4 bases at V and 4 bases at J, with 12 bases in the middle.

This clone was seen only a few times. CDR3 DNA: TGTGCCAGCAGCTTGGACGGGAGCACAGATACGCAGTATTTT. This translates into CASSLDGSTDTQYF. V gene TRBV5-4 combines with J gene TRBJ2-3; no definite D call. In germline, CDR1 is SGHNT, CDR2 YYREEE (reference sequence). This CDR3 comprises 14 residues. V was cut by 0 bases and J by 0 bases, with 5 bases left in between.

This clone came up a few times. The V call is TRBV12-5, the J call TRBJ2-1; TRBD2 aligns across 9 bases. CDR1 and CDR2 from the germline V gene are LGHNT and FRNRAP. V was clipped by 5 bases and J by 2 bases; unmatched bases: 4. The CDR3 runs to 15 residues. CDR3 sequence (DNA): TGTGCTAGTGGTCGTCCTAGCGGGGCCTACAATGAGCAGTTCTTC. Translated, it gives CASGRPSGAYNEQFF.

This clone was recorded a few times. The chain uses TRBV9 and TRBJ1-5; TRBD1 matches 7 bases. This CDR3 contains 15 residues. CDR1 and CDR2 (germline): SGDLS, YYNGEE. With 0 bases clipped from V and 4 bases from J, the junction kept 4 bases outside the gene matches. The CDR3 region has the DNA TGTGCCAGCAGCGTAGCCCCGGACAGGAATCAGCCCCAGCATTTT. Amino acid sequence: CASSVAPDRNQPQHF.

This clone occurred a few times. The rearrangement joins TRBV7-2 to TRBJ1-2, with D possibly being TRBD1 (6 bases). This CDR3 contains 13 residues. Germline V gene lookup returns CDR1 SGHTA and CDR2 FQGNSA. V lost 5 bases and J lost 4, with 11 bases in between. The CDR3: CASSPGQTYGYTF. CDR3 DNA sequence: TGTGCCAGCAGCCCCGGACAGACCTATGGCTACACCTTC.

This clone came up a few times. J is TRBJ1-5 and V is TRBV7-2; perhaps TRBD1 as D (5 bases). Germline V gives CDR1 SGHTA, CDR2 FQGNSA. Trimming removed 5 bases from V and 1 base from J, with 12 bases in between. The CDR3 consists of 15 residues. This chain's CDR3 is CASSLRGGSNQPQHF. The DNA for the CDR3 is TGTGCCAGCAGCCTTAGGGGAGGCAGCAATCAGCCCCAGCATTTT.

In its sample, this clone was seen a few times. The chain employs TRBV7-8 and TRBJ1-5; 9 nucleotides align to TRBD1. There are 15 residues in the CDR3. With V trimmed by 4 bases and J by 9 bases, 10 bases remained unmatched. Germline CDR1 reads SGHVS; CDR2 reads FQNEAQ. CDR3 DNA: TGTGCCAGCAGCTCTCAGCCGGGACAGGGATTGCCCCAGCATTTT. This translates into CASSSQPGQGLPQHF. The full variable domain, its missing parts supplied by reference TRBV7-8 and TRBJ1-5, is GAGVSQSPRYKVAKRGQDVALRCDPISGHVSLFWYQQALGQGPEFLTYFQNEAQLDKSGLPSDRFFAERPEGSVSTLKIQRTQQEDSAVYLCASSSQPGQGLPQHFGDGTRLSIL.

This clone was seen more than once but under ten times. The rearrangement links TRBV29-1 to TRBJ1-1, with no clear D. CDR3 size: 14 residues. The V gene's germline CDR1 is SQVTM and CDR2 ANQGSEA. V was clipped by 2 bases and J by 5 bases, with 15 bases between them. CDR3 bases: TGCAGCGTTGAACTTGCCGGGGAGGGTACTGAAGCTTTCTTT. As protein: CSVELAGEGTEAFF.

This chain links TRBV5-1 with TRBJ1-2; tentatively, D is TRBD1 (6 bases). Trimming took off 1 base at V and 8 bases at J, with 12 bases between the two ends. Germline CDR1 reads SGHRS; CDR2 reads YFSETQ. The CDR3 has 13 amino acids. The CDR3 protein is CASSLKPGEGYTF. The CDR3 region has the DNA TGCGCCAGCAGCTTGAAGCCAGGGGAAGGCTACACCTTC.

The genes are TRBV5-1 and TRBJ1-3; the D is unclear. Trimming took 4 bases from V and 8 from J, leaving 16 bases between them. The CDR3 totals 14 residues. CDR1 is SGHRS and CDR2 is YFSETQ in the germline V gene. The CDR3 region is CASSIGSTSDTIYF. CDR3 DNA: TGCGCCAGCAGCATCGGGAGTACCTCGGACACCATATATTTT.